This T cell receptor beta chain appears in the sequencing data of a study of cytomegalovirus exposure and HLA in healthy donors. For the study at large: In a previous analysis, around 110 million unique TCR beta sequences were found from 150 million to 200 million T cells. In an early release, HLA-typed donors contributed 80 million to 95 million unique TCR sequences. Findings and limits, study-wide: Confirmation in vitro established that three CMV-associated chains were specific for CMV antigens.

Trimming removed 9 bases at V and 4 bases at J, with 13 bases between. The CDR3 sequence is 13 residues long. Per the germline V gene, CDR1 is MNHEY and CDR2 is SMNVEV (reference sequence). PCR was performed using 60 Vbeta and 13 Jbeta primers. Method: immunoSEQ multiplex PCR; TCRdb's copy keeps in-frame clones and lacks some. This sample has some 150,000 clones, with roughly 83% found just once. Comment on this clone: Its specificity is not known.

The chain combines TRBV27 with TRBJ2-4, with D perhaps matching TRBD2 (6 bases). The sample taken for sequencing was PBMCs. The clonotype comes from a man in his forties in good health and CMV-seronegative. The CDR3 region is CARDSGQKNIQYF. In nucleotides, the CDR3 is TGTGCCAGAGACAGCGGGCAAAAAAACATTCAGTACTTC.